Below, 9 T cell receptor beta chains from the same sample are listed, as sequenced in a study of blood T cell repertoires in COVID-19. Profiled with immunoSEQ multiplex PCR; TCRdb holds only in-frame clones, not every one. The sample records some 140,000 clones, over 60% being singletons. The material sequenced was peripheral blood. All receptors come from an elderly man with acute or convalescent COVID-19.

The V gene is TRBV6-2 or TRBV6-3, the J gene TRBJ2-2; D is perhaps TRBD1 (6 bases). There are 18 residues in the CDR3. Germline CDR1 and CDR2: MNHEY and SVGEGT. V dropped 5 bases and J dropped 1 base, with 20 bases sitting between them. CDR3 DNA sequence: TGTGCCAGCAGTGATACTCCCATGGGGGCAGGGAACACCGGGGAGCTGTTTTTT. This sequence encodes CASSDTPMGAGNTGELFF.

The V call is TRBV5-1, the J call TRBJ1-2, with D tentatively TRBD1 (6 bases). Germline V gene lookup returns CDR1 SGHRS and CDR2 YFSETQ. The V and J ends lost 3 bases and 6 bases respectively, with 15 bases between them. The CDR3 has 14 amino acids. The CDR3: CASSWRGARDGYTF. The CDR3 DNA is TGCGCCAGCAGCTGGCGGGGGGCCCGGGATGGCTACACCTTC.

This clone was observed a few times. This rearrangement joins TRBV6-5 to TRBJ2-7; D gene uncertain. Germline CDR1 MNHEY, CDR2 SVGAGI. The CDR3 runs to 11 residues. Trimming took off 5 bases at V and 3 bases at J, with 5 bases between the two ends. CDR3 bases: TGTGCCAGCAGTACAAGCTACGAGCAGTACGTC. Protein: CASSTSYEQYV.

This sequence joins TRBV2 and TRBJ2-7; a possible D gene is TRBD1 (6 bases). Germline-derived CDR1 and CDR2 are SNHLY and FYNNEI. The CDR3 sequence is 12 residues long. The V gene lost 8 bases and the J gene lost 3 bases, with 11 bases spanning the gap. As DNA, the CDR3 is TGTGCCAGCGCGAGACAGGTCTACGAGCAGTACTTC. Translating gives CASARQVYEQYF.

This clone was detected once. The genes are TRBV10-3 and TRBJ2-5; TRBD2 agrees at 7 bases. Germline V gene sequence: CDR1 ENHRY, CDR2 SYGVKD. J gave up 4 bases and V 4 bases, and 12 bases lay outside the gene matches. This CDR3 spans 16 amino acids. The CDR3 region has the DNA TGTGCCATCAGTGCTCGGGGGGTTAGGGGAGGAGAGACCCAGTACTTC. Amino acid sequence: CAISARGVRGGETQYF.

The V call is TRBV6-2 or TRBV6-3, the J call TRBJ2-1; 8 bases match TRBD1. The CDR3 covers 16 residues. Germline assignment: CDR1 MNHEY and CDR2 SVGEGT. J was trimmed by 7 bases and V by 6 bases; bases with no gene match: 14. The CDR3 bases are TGTGCCAGCAGCGCACGGACAGGGTCGATATGGAATGAGCAGTTCTTC. Its protein is CASSARTGSIWNEQFF.

The chain employs TRBV4-3 and TRBJ1-4; D gene unclear. CDR3 length: 15 residues. The germline gives CDR1 LGHNA, CDR2 YSLEER. V lost 0 bases and J 7 bases, leaving 12 bases between the germline ends. This CDR3 is CASSQDKRGIEKLFF. CDR3 coding DNA: TGCGCCAGCAGCCAAGATAAGCGGGGAATTGAAAAACTGTTTTTT.

The chain carries TRBV5-3 and TRBJ2-7; the D gene is possibly TRBD1 (5 bases). TRBV5-3 is flagged as an ORF with uncertain function. The CDR3 consists of 14 residues. Trimming shortened V by 6 bases and J by 2 bases, and 15 bases separated the two germline ends. CDR3 in amino acids: CARTPGSWTYEQYV. CDR3 DNA: TGTGCCAGAACCCCAGGGTCTTGGACCTACGAGCAGTACGTC.

This clone was observed once. J is TRBJ2-1 and V is TRBV10-1; a possible D gene is TRBD2 (5 bases). V was shortened by 0 bases and J by 1 base, with 13 bases between the two germline ends. The germline gives CDR1 WNHNN, CDR2 SYGVQD (reference sequence). The CDR3 is 17 amino acids. The CDR3 loop is CASSESGSWRSYNEQFF. CDR3 in DNA: TGCGCCAGCAGTGAGTCGGGCAGTTGGAGGTCCTACAATGAGCAGTTCTTC.